Listed below are T cell receptor beta chains from one sample, sequenced in a study of blood T cells in healthy people across ages. TCRdb re-called the 5' RACE reads through MiXCR, storing one row per CDR3 protein. The sample carries roughly 1.5 million distinct CDR3 sequences, 35% to 45% recorded once. The sequenced sample was blood. Receptors were obtained from a woman aged 18-29 years in good health. Each CDR3 is given with its conserved first and last residue. D genes are given only for firm matches. A row's size may be missing; if present it is once, few, many or a size class.

few	TRBV3-1	-	TRBJ2-1	TGTGCCAGCAGCCGGGACTGGGGCCACTACAATGAGCAGTTCTTC	CASSRDWGHYNEQFF
few	TRBV9	TRBD2	TRBJ2-1	TGTGCCAGCAGCGTAGGGGGTGGGAGGGCCGATAATGAGCAGTTCTTC	CASSVGGGRADNEQFF
once	TRBV4-3	-	TRBJ1-1	TGCGCCAGCAGCCAAGATCGCGTCCGGGAGGCTGAAGCTTTCTTT	CASSQDRVREAEAFF
-	TRBV11-2	TRBD2	TRBJ2-7	TGTGCCAGCAGCCCAGTCGGGACTAGCGGGCGTTACGAGCAGTACTTC	CASSPVGTSGRYEQYF
-	TRBV7-9	-	TRBJ1-2	TGTGCCAGCAACCCGACCATCAAGGGCTACGATGGCTACACCTTC	CASNPTIKGYDGYTF
-	TRBV6-2/TRBV6-3	-	TRBJ1-1	TGTGCCAGCAGTTACCAGGGTTCGGGCACTGAAGCTTTCTTT	CASSYQGSGTEAFF
few	TRBV5-1	TRBD1	TRBJ1-2	TGCGCCAGCAGCTTGGTACAGGGGGCAATCTATGGCTACACCTTC	CASSLVQGAIYGYTF
once	TRBV5-6	-	TRBJ1-3	TGTGCCAGCAGCTTGGCGGTCACAGGCAGGAACGGAAACACCATATATTTT	CASSLAVTGRNGNTIYF
many	TRBV12-3/TRBV12-4	-	TRBJ2-3	TGTGCCAGCAGCGGGGCCTCTAGCACAGATACGCAGTATTTT	CASSGASSTDTQYF
-	TRBV7-2	-	TRBJ2-5	TGTGCCAGCGGCCGGGGCCGCCTTCAAGAGACCCAGTACTTC	CASGRGRLQETQYF
-	TRBV12-3/TRBV12-4	-	TRBJ2-7	TGTGCCAGCAGTCAGATAGCGGCAGGGGATGAGCAGTACTTC	CASSQIAAGDEQYF
few	TRBV10-3	TRBD1	TRBJ1-4	TGTACCATCGGCGGGACAGGAAGCTCGGAGAATGAAAAACTGTTTTTT	CTIGGTGSSENEKLFF
-	TRBV12-3/TRBV12-4	TRBD2	TRBJ2-5	TGTGCCAGCAGACATACGGGGGGTCAGTACCAAGAGACCCAGTACTTC	CASRHTGGQYQETQYF
few	TRBV2	TRBD2	TRBJ2-7	TGTGCCAGCAGTGATATGCGGGGGGCTCGGTCCTACAATGAGCAGTACTTC	CASSDMRGARSYNEQYF
few	TRBV6-1	TRBD2	TRBJ2-2	TGTGCCAGCAGCCTAAACCGGGGGGTACCGAACACCGGGGAGCTGTTTTTT	CASSLNRGVPNTGELFF
few	TRBV6-6	-	TRBJ2-3	TGTGCCAGCAGTCTAACAGTTCCAGTCCACGCAGATACGCAGTATTTT	CASSLTVPVHADTQYF
-	TRBV20-1	-	TRBJ2-4	TGCAGTGCTCAGGTGTGGGTCCCCCTAGCCAAAAACATTCAGTACTTC	CSAQVWVPLAKNIQYF
few	TRBV10-3	TRBD2	TRBJ2-3	TGTGCCATCAGTTTAGCGGGGGGGCCCGCAGATACGCAGTATTTT	CAISLAGGPADTQYF
-	TRBV11-2	-	TRBJ1-5	TGTGCCAGCAGCTTAGATCAGAGGTACGAGAATCAGCCCCAGCATTTT	CASSLDQRYENQPQHF
-	TRBV7-8	-	TRBJ1-1	TGTGCCAGCAGCTCGCGGAGGACACTGACTGAAGCTTTCTTT	CASSSRRTLTEAFF
-	TRBV5-1	-	TRBJ2-3	TGCGCCAGCAGGGCGTCGGGCCGCGGAAACACAGATACGCAGTATTTT	CASRASGRGNTDTQYF
-	TRBV20-1	-	TRBJ2-3	TGCAGTGACCGGGGGAGAGGAGCTAGCACAGATACGCAGTATTTT	CSDRGRGASTDTQYF
-	TRBV7-4	TRBD1	TRBJ1-5	TGTGCCAGCAGCTCCTATGGACAGGGACAGGGGCCCTCCTATAGCAATCAGCCCCAGCATTTT	CASSSYGQGQGPSYSNQPQHF
-	TRBV7-8	TRBD1	TRBJ2-5	TGTGCCAGCAGGAAGACAGGGGTGGAGGAGACCCAGTACTTC	CASRKTGVEETQYF
-	TRBV6-1	-	TRBJ2-7	TGTGCCAGCAGTGAAGTAGGGAGCTCCTACAATGAGCAGTACTTC	CASSEVGSSYNEQYF
-	TRBV13	TRBD2	TRBJ2-1	TGTGCCAGCAGCGGCGGGACTAGCGGTCCGTCCTCCTACAATGAGCAGTTCTTC	CASSGGTSGPSSYNEQFF
-	TRBV4-3	TRBD1	TRBJ1-4	TGCGCCAGCAGCCAAGACGGCAGGGGGGGGGAAAAACTGTTTTTT	CASSQDGRGGEKLFF
-	TRBV7-2	-	TRBJ2-3	TGTGCCAGCAGCTTAGGCGGGCGGGGTCGCACAGATACGCAGTATTTT	CASSLGGRGRTDTQYF
-	TRBV12-3/TRBV12-4	-	TRBJ2-3	TGTGCCAGCAGCAGCCAGGACGGCACAGATACGCGGTATTTT	CASSSQDGTDTRYF
-	TRBV11-3	-	TRBJ2-1	TGTGCCAGCAGCTTAGGGAGACAAGCATTCGACAATGAGCAGTTCTTC	CASSLGRQAFDNEQFF
-	TRBV5-1	-	TRBJ2-3	TGCGCCAGCACTCATTGGGGGCTGGCAGATACGCAGTATTTT	CASTHWGLADTQYF
few	TRBV6-6	-	TRBJ2-3	TGTGCCAGCAGTTACTTGGGCGCTAGCACAGATACGCAGTATTTT	CASSYLGASTDTQYF
-	TRBV15	-	TRBJ1-4	TGTGCCACCAGCAGACTGGACAAACTGTTTTTT	CATSRLDKLFF
-	TRBV4-2	-	TRBJ1-6	TGTGCCAGCAGCCCGTCCCATGGGAATTCACCCCTCCACTTT	CASSPSHGNSPLHF
-	TRBV7-2	-	TRBJ2-3	TGTGCCAGCAGCCTAAGGGCGTATACGCAGTATTTT	CASSLRAYTQYF
-	TRBV5-1	-	TRBJ1-4	TGCGCCAGCAGCTACCGACAGGTCACTAATGAAAAACTGTTTTTT	CASSYRQVTNEKLFF
many	TRBV11-2	-	TRBJ2-7	TGTGCCAGCAGCTTTTGGGGCTCCTACGAGCAGTACTTC	CASSFWGSYEQYF
-	TRBV2	-	TRBJ1-5	TGTGCCAGCAGGACAGGAGATTATAGCAATCAGCCCCAGCATTTT	CASRTGDYSNQPQHF
once	TRBV3-1	-	TRBJ1-2	TGTGCCAGCAGCCAAGGGGCAGGGGAAGCTAACTATGGCTACACCTTC	CASSQGAGEANYGYTF
-	TRBV2	TRBD2	TRBJ2-7	TGTGCCAGCGATGACGGGAGGACCTTTACCTACGAGCAGTACTTC	CASDDGRTFTYEQYF
few	TRBV7-8	-	TRBJ2-1	TGTGCCAGCAGCTTAGCGCTCGGGAGCCACAATGAGCAGTTCTTC	CASSLALGSHNEQFF
-	TRBV20-1	TRBD2	TRBJ2-7	TGCAGTGCTAGTTCCTTAGCGGGAGGATACAATGAGCAGTACTTC	CSASSLAGGYNEQYF
-	TRBV4-2	-	TRBJ1-1	TGTGCCAGCAGCCGAGGATCCGGGGGAATGAACACTGAAGCTTTCTTT	CASSRGSGGMNTEAFF
-	TRBV4-3	TRBD1	TRBJ2-7	TGCGCCAGCAGCCAAATCAGGGGGCAGTATGTCTACGAGCAGTACTTC	CASSQIRGQYVYEQYF
many	TRBV4-3	TRBD2	TRBJ2-7	TGCGCCAGCAGCCAAGCCCTAGCGGAGTCCTACGAGCAGTACTTC	CASSQALAESYEQYF
-	TRBV20-1	-	TRBJ2-1	TGCAGTGCTGGACACAGGTACAATGAGCAGTTCTTC	CSAGHRYNEQFF
-	TRBV5-4	-	TRBJ2-1	TGTGCCAGCAGCCCCAGTGGAGGGAAAAACTACAATGAGCAGTTCTTC	CASSPSGGKNYNEQFF
-	TRBV9	TRBD2	TRBJ2-1	TGTGCCAGCAGCCCGGGGGCGGGGGGGTACTATGAGCAGTTCTTC	CASSPGAGGYYEQFF
few	TRBV6-2/TRBV6-3	-	TRBJ2-1	TGTGCCAGCAGTTACACGGACGGTGACAATGAGCAGTTCTTC	CASSYTDGDNEQFF
-	TRBV19	-	TRBJ1-2	TGTGCCAGTAGTGACGGGACACGGAACTATGGCTACACCTTC	CASSDGTRNYGYTF
-	TRBV29-1	-	TRBJ2-1	TGCAGCGGTGTGCTGAACAATGAGCAGTTCTTC	CSGVLNNEQFF
few	TRBV10-3	TRBD1	TRBJ2-1	TGTGCCATCAGTGAAGGACAGGGGTATGACAATGAGCAGTTCTTC	CAISEGQGYDNEQFF
-	TRBV27	-	TRBJ1-1	TGTGCCAGCAGTTCCGACAGCTTGAACACTGAAGCTTTCTTT	CASSSDSLNTEAFF